This TCR beta chain was identified in a study of CD8+ T cells in alopecia areata (dated by TCRdb to the late 2010s). With regard to the full study: Treated patients were enrolled in an open-label pilot trial of oral tofacitinib, 5 to 10 mg twice daily, for moderate-to-severe alopecia areata. Tofacitinib was administered for 6 to 18 months, and 6 months of follow-up off drug were then conducted to assess delayed response and recurrence. For the treated patients, the SALT score, which quantifies what percentage of scalp surface area is affected, served as the measure of disease severity. High-throughput TCRbeta sequencing was used to examine T cell clonal expansion in alopecia areata in both the C3H/HeJ mouse model and human patients. Scalp tissue and sorted CD4+ and CD8+ peripheral blood T cells from patchy and totalis/universalis alopecia areata patients and from healthy controls were covered by human TCRbeta sequencing. Biopsies were taken from tofacitinib-treated patients at baseline and again at 4 and 24 weeks into treatment, and several of those patients also had a later scalp biopsy. Scalp clonality was compared across normal scalp (n=4), patchy alopecia areata scalp (n=8), and alopecia totalis/universalis scalp (n=8). RNA came from the PAXgene miRNA kit for fixed scalp, the miRNeasy kit for PBMCs, and the RNeasy kit for mouse skin. TCRbeta CDR3 regions were amplified by immunoSEQ multiplex PCR using 35 Vbeta forward and 13 Jbeta reverse primers.

The paper's findings and limits, for the study overall: Unlike mouse skin, where gammadelta T cells dominate, normal human skin contains resident alphabeta T cells that get sequenced too, which complicates analysis of the scalp TCR repertoire. Many expanded lesional clones were found to persist in scalp and blood during tofacitinib treatment, and relapse after treatment cessation may be partly explained by this persistence. The treated cohort was small, with a single nonresponder, so links between baseline CD8+ expansion and response need larger studies. Compared with mice, TCR sequences shared between patients were less clear, possibly partly because of HLA diversity across the patient population. Tofacitinib significantly decreased scalp clonality and the number of expanded CD8+ clones among the top 100 scalp clones. Compared with normal scalp, lesional scalp had higher clonality and more expanded CD8+ clones, particularly in alopecia totalis/universalis, a pattern that suggests antigenic drive.

The sample's time point label, in plain terms: 24 weeks on oral tofacitinib. The treatment or condition label corresponds to: oral pan-JAK inhibitor, 5-10 mg twice daily. Peripheral blood and lesional scalp punch biopsies were obtained from patients with alopecia areata. After PBMCs were isolated by density centrifugation and stained for CD3, CD4 and CD8, a FACSAria was used to sort CD4+ and CD8+ T cells. This clone was detected a few times. Its antigen remains undetermined. No clone much larger than this one lies a single base away; base qualities are absent. Library creation used the immunoSEQ multiplex PCR assay. RNA was extracted from all samples and reverse transcribed into cDNA as template for TCR sequencing. First-strand cDNA was synthesized using SuperScript III with a 2:1 mix of oligo-dT and random hexamers. A synthetic immune receptor repertoire was used to measure amplification bias, and any remaining bias was corrected computationally. Regarding the original processing steps: Raw reads were preprocessed to remove errors, and CDR3 was defined according to IMGT conventions as the region from the conserved cysteine to phenylalanine. Clonality was calculated as 1 minus Shannon entropy normalized by log2 of the number of productive unique TCRs. Whether scalp clones were CD4 or CD8 was inferred by matching scalp TCRbeta sequences against CD4 and CD8 repertoires sorted from blood. TCRdb mirrors the immuneACCESS table, restricted to in-frame sequences. Some clones are absent from its copies; in checked studies, under half trace to an unresolved V gene, and the reason for the others is unknown. The V and J calls and clone size are taken from that table; D and trimming were inferred from the DNA. Present in this sample are approximately 190,000 clones, 58% of which were seen just once. The ten largest clonotypes hold about 5.1% of the sample.

The sample here was CD4+ T cells sorted from blood, taken at week 24, from a patient treated with tofacitinib. The clonotype was recovered from a human donor with alopecia areata.

The sequenced DNA: TGTGCCAGCAGCCCGGCTTGGGGCTCTGGGGCCAACGTCCTGACTTTC. Translated, this gives CASSPAWGSGANVLTF. The chain was built from TRBV2 and TRBJ2-6; the D gene is unclear. CDR1 SNHLY and CDR2 FYNNEI are derived from the germline V gene. The CDR3 starts with the cysteine, ends with the phenylalanine, and has 16 residues. This entry keeps only the CDR3 DNA: 48 bases, framed from base 1. V drops 6 bases and J drops 0 bases, leaving 12 bases in between. The variable domain in full, with residues beyond the CDR3 obtained from the reference TRBV2 and TRBJ2-6 genes, is EPEVTQTPSHQVTQMGQEVILRCVPISNHLYFYWYRQILGQKVEFLVSFYNNEISEKSEIFDDQFSVERPDGSNFTLKIRSTKLEDSAMYFCASSPAWGSGANVLTFGAGSRLTVL.